The present entry profiles one TCR beta chain with its context. This record comes from a study of blood T cell repertoires in COVID-19. Assay: immunoSEQ multiplex PCR; the TCRdb copy retains only in-frame clones and omits some. Here the sample spans under 150,000 clones, approximately 79% being singletons. This sequence was found in a man aged 55 to 70 with acute or convalescent COVID-19. Specimen: peripheral blood.

The CDR3: CASSPSGGGGSPLHF. The CDR3, as DNA: TGTGCCAGCAGCCCCTCGGGAGGGGGCGGTTCACCCCTCCACTTT. The gene calls are TRBV7-2 and TRBJ1-6; 7 positions match TRBD1. V gave up 5 bases and J gave up 9 bases; unmatched junction bases: 10. This CDR3 comprises 15 residues. Germline-derived CDR1 and CDR2 are SGHTA and FQGNSA.